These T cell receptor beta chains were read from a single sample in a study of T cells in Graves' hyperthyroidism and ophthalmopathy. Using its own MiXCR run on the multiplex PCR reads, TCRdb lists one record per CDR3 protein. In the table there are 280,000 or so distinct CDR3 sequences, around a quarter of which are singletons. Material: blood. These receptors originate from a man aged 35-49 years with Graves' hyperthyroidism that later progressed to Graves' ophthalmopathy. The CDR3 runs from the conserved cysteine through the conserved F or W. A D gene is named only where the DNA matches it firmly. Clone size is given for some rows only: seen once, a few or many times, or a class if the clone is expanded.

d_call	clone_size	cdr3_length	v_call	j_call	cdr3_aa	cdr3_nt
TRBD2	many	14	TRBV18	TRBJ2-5	CASSIAGAVETQYF	TGTGCCAGCTCCATAGCGGGAGCTGTGGAGACCCAGTACTTC
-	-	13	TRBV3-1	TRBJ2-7	CASRGTVQSEQYF	TGTGCCAGCAGGGGGACTGTGCAAAGCGAGCAGTACTTC
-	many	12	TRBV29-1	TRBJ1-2	CTISGPPYGYTF	TGCACCATTTCGGGGCCGCCTTATGGCTACACCTTC
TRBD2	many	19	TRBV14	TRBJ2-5	CASSQDPGLAGRGQETQYF	TGTGCCAGCAGCCAAGACCCGGGACTAGCGGGGAGGGGTCAAGAGACCCAGTACTTC
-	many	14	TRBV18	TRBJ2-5	CASSDRDNQETQYF	TGTGCCAGCTCGGACCGGGACAATCAAGAGACCCAGTACTTC
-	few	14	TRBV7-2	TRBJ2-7	CASSLSMGGYEQYF	TGTGCCAGCAGCTTAAGTATGGGTGGCTACGAGCAGTACTTC
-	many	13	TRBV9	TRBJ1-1	CASSVAGASEAFF	TGTGCCAGCAGCGTAGCCGGTGCGAGTGAAGCTTTCTTT
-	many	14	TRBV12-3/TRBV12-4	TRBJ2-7	CASSFQGVTYEQYF	TGTGCCAGCAGTTTTCAAGGGGTCACCTACGAGCAGTACTTC
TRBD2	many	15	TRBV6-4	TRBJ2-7	CASSPTFNSGSEQYF	TGTGCCAGCAGTCCAACGTTCAATAGCGGGAGCGAGCAGTACTTC
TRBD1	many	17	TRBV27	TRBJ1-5	CASSLTQGAGGNQPQHF	TGTGCCAGCAGTTTAACCCAGGGGGCTGGTGGCAATCAGCCCCAGCATTTT
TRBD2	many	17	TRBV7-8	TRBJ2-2	CASSSSGLVDFTGELFF	TGTGCCAGCAGCTCGTCAGGACTAGTGGATTTCACCGGGGAGCTGTTTTTT
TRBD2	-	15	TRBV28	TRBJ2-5	CASSSWREGGETQYF	TGTGCCAGCAGTAGCTGGCGGGAGGGTGGAGAGACCCAGTACTTC
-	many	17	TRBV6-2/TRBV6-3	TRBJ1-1	CASSHGPGTVMNTEAFF	TGTGCCAGCAGCCACGGCCCGGGGACGGTTATGAACACTGAAGCTTTCTTT
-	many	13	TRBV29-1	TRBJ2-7	CSVEVQGKYEQYF	TGCAGCGTCGAGGTTCAGGGAAAGTACGAGCAGTACTTC
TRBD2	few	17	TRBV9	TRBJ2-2	CASSVQRGRAFSGELFF	TGTGCCAGCAGCGTACAACGCGGGAGGGCCTTCTCCGGGGAGCTGTTTTTT
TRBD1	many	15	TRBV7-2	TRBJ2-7	CASSLLTGTTREQYF	TGTGCCAGCAGCCTCCTGACAGGGACCACTCGAGAGCAGTACTTC
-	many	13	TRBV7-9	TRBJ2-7	CASSLGGIDEQYF	TGTGCCAGCAGCTTAGGGGGGATCGACGAGCAGTACTTC
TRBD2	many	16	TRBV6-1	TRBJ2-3	CASRRWTSGRADTQYF	TGTGCCAGCAGGCGCTGGACTAGCGGGAGGGCAGATACGCAGTATTTT
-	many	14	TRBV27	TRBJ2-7	CASSLTLPRYEQYF	TGTGCCAGCAGTTTAACCCTCCCCCGCTACGAGCAGTACTTC
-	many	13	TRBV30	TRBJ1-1	CAWSAGADTEAFF	TGTGCCTGGAGTGCAGGGGCGGACACTGAAGCTTTCTTT
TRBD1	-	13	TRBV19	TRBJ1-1	CASRTGGVTEAFF	TGTGCCAGTCGTACAGGGGGAGTCACTGAAGCTTTCTTT
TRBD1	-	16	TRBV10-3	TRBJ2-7	CANSPPWTGRTYEQYF	TGTGCCAACAGTCCTCCGTGGACAGGGAGGACCTACGAGCAGTACTTC
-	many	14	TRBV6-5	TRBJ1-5	CASLGQGWNQPQHF	TGTGCCAGCCTGGGGCAGGGGTGGAATCAGCCCCAGCATTTT
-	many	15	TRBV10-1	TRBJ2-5	CASSESIEQGETQYF	TGCGCCAGCAGTGAGTCGATTGAGCAGGGAGAGACCCAGTACTTC
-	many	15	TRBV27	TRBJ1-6	CASSPQQGRGSPLHF	TGTGCCAGCAGTCCCCAACAGGGCAGGGGATCACCCCTCCACTTT
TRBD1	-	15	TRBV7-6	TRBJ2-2	CASSLTGGNTGELFF	TGTGCCAGCAGCCTTACAGGGGGGAACACCGGGGAGCTGTTTTTT
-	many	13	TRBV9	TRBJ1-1	CASSMGGPGEAFF	TGTGCCAGCAGCATGGGGGGGCCTGGTGAAGCTTTCTTT
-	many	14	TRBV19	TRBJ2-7	CASSSPGYSYEQYF	TGTGCCAGTAGTTCCCCGGGATACTCCTACGAGCAGTACTTC
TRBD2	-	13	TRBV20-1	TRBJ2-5	CSARAGGKETQYF	TGCAGTGCTAGGGCGGGGGGTAAAGAGACCCAGTACTTC
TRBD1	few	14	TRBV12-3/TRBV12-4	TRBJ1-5	CASTARGLVQPQHF	TGTGCCAGCACCGCAAGGGGGCTGGTTCAGCCCCAGCATTTT
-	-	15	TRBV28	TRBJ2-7	CASSRLYRFFLKQYF	TGTGCCAGCAGCCGACTATACCGTTTTTTTCTCAAGCAGTACTTC
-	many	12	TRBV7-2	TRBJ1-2	CASSLVGSGYTF	TGTGCCAGCAGCTTAGTGGGATCGGGCTACACCTTC
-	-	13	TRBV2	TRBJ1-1	CASSAVLVVEAFF	TGTGCCAGCAGTGCTGTTTTAGTTGTTGAAGCTTTCTTT
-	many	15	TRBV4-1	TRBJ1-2	CASSRLLGDGNGYTF	TGCGCCAGCAGCCGACTCCTGGGGGATGGAAACGGCTACACCTTC
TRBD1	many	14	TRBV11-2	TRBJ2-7	CASSWDRGTYEQYF	TGTGCCAGCAGCTGGGACAGGGGCACCTACGAGCAGTACTTC
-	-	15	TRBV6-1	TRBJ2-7	CASSADGGFMYEQYF	TGTGCCAGCAGTGCGGACGGCGGTTTTATGTACGAGCAGTACTTC
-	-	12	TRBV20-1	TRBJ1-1	CVKQGFGTEAFF	TGCGTCAAACAGGGTTTTGGCACTGAAGCTTTCTTT
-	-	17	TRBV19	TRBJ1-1	CASSIRPQGLMNTEAFF	TGTGCCAGTAGTATTAGACCCCAGGGTTTAATGAACACTGAAGCTTTCTTT
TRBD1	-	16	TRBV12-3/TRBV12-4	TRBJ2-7	CASSISASGGLREQYF	TGTGCCAGCAGCATTTCCGCCTCAGGGGGCTTGCGCGAGCAGTACTTC
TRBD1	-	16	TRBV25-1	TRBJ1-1	CASSEWTGFMNTEAFF	TGTGCCAGCAGTGAATGGACAGGGTTTATGAACACTGAAGCTTTCTTT
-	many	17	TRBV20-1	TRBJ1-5	CSARDPRRDELNQPQHF	TGCAGTGCTAGAGATCCCAGGAGGGACGAACTCAATCAGCCCCAGCATTTT
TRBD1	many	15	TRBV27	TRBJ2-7	CASKETGQVNYEQYF	TGTGCCAGCAAAGAAACGGGACAGGTTAACTACGAGCAGTACTTC
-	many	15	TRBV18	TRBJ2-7	CASSLPGLSSGEQYF	TGTGCCAGCTCACTTCCGGGACTGTCCTCGGGAGAGCAGTACTTC
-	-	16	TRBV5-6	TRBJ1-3	CASSLPGPSPGNTIYF	TGTGCCAGCAGCTTACCGGGCCCTAGCCCTGGAAACACCATATATTTT
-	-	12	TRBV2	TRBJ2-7	CATAGETYEQYF	TGTGCCACCGCAGGGGAAACCTACGAGCAGTACTTC
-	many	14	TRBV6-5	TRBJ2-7	CASSYAGPADEQYF	TGTGCCAGCAGTTACGCGGGACCCGCGGACGAGCAGTACTTC
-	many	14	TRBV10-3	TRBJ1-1	CAIREFEEGTEAFF	TGTGCCATCAGAGAATTCGAGGAGGGCACTGAAGCTTTCTTT
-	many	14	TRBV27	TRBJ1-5	CASSPGNDNQPQHF	TGTGCCAGCAGTCCTGGGAATGACAATCAGCCCCAGCATTTT
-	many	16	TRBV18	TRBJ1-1	CASSPERGWAITEAFF	TGTGCCAGCTCACCAGAGAGGGGCTGGGCGATCACTGAAGCTTTCTTT
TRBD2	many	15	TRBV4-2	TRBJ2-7	CASSSTREARGEQYF	TGTGCCAGCAGCTCCACACGGGAGGCCCGAGGCGAGCAGTACTTC
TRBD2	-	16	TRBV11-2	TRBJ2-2	CASSLIAGANTGELFF	TGTGCCAGCAGCTTGATAGCGGGAGCAAACACCGGGGAGCTGTTTTTT
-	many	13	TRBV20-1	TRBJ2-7	CSAPTRDTYEQYF	TGCAGTGCTCCGACCCGGGACACCTACGAGCAGTACTTC
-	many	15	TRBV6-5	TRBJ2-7	CASSPRDGSSYEQYF	TGTGCCAGCAGCCCTCGGGACGGAAGCTCCTACGAGCAGTACTTC
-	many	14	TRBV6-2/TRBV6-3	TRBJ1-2	CASSQRQLTLGYTF	TGTGCCAGCAGCCAACGACAGCTTACGCTTGGCTACACCTTC
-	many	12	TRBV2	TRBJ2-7	CASSWDNYEQYF	TGTGCCAGCAGCTGGGACAACTACGAGCAGTACTTC
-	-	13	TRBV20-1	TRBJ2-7	CSASSGRLYEQYF	TGCAGTGCTAGTTCAGGCAGACTCTACGAGCAGTACTTC
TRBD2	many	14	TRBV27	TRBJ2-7	CASSFGGGAYEQYF	TGTGCCAGCAGTTTTGGGGGAGGGGCCTACGAGCAGTACTTC
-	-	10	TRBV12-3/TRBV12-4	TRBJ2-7	CASSLNFGYF	TGTGCCAGCAGTTTAAATTTCGGGTACTTC